This TCR beta chain was found in a study of CD8 T cells in ankylosing spondylitis. This clonotype was observed many times. The junction had 3 bases not matched to a gene; V was cut back by 5 bases and J by 4 bases. The CDR3 length is 14 residues. Germline assignment: CDR1 SGHRS and CDR2 YFSETQ. In TCRdb, the 5' RACE reads were re-called with MiXCR into one record per CDR3 protein. The sample carries 130,000 or so distinct CDR3 sequences, 7% recorded once. This rearrangement joins TRBV5-1 to TRBJ2-2; 9 nucleotides align to TRBD1. Sequencing used blood, either unsorted or a sorted T cell fraction (not recorded which). This TCR was sampled from a male donor with ankylosing spondylitis or in good health (not recorded which). CDR3 protein: CASRGDRATGELFF. The CDR3 coding sequence is TGCGCCAGCAGAGGGGACAGGGCCACCGGGGAGCTGTTTTTT. Full variable domain (remainder filled in from reference TRBV5-1 and TRBJ2-2): KAGVTQTPRYLIKTRGQQVTLSCSPISGHRSVSWYQQTPGQGLQFLFEYFSETQRNKGNFPGRFSGRQFSNSRSEMNVSTLELGDSALYLCASRGDRATGELFFGEGSRLTVL.